This note documents a single T cell receptor beta chain sequence. The cohort comprised adults aged about 18 to 100 years residing in about two dozen US areas. This entry is derived from a study of blood T cell repertoires in COVID-19. The J segment lost 5 bases and the V segment lost 0 bases, leaving 5 bases of the junction unmatched. The germline gives CDR1 SGHRS, CDR2 YFSETQ. This CDR3 contains 16 residues. Clones were sequenced by immunoSEQ multiplex PCR, and TCRdb holds only the in-frame ones, with some missing. The data contain about 300,000 clones, roughly nine tenths of them seen just once; the ten biggest clones take up approximately 5%.

The specimen sequenced was PBMCs or T cells enriched from blood (not recorded which). The chain couples TRBV5-1 to TRBJ2-2, with 9 bases lining up with TRBD2. This sequence was found in a man aged 55 to 69 who had recovered from COVID-19. The CDR3 nucleotides are TGCGCCAGCAGCTTGGGTTCGAGCGGGGGGACCGGGGAGCTGTTTTTT. Translated, it gives CASSLGSSGGTGELFF.